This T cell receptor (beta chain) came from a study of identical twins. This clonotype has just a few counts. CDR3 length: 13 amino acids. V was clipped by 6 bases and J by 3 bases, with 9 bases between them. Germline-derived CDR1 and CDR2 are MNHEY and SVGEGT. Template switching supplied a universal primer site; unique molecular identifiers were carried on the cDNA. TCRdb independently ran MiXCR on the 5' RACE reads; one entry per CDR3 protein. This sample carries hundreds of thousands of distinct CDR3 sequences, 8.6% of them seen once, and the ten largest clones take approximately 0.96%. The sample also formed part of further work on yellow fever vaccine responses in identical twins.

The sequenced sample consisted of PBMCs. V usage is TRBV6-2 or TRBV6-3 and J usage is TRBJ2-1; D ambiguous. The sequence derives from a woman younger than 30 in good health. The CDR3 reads CASRVSFYNEQFF. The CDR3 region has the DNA TGTGCCAGCAGGGTTAGCTTCTACAATGAGCAGTTCTTC.